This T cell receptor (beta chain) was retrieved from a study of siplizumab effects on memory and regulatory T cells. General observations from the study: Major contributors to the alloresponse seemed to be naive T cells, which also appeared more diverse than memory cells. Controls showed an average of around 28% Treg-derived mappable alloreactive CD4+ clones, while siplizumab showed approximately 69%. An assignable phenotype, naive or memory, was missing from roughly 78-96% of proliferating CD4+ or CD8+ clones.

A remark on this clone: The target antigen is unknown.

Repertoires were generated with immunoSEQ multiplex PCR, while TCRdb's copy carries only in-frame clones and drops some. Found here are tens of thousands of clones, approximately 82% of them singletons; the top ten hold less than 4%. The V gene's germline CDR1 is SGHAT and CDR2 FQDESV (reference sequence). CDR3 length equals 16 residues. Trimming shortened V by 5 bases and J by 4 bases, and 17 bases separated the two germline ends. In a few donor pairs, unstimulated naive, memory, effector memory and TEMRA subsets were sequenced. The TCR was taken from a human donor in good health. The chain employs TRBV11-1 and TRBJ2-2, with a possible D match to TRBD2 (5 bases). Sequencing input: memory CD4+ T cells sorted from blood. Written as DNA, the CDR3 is TGTGCCAGCAGCACCAGACGGGGTCGGAGCACCGGGGAGCTGTTTTTT. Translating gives CASSTRRGRSTGELFF.